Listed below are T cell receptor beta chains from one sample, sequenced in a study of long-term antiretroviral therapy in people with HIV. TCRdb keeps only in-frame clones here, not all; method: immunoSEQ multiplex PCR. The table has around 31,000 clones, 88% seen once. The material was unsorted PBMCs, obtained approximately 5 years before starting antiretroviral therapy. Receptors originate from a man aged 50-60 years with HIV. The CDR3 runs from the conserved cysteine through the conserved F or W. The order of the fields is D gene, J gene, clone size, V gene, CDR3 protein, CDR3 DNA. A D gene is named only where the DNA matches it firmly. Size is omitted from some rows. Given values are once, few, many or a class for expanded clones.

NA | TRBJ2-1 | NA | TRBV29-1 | CSVGWAGPLKQFF | TGCAGCGTTGGGTGGGCAGGGCCTCTGAAGCAGTTCTTC
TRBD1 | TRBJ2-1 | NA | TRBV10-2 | CASSEGQGSIYNEQFF | TGCGCCAGCAGTGAGGGACAGGGGTCAATCTACAATGAGCAGTTCTTC
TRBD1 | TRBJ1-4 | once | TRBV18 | CASSPKTGGNEKLFF | TGTGCCAGCTCTCCCAAGACAGGGGGAAATGAAAAACTGTTTTTT
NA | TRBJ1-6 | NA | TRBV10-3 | CAISEQGSSYNSPLHF | TGTGCCATCAGCGAACAGGGAAGCTCCTATAATTCACCCCTCCACTTT
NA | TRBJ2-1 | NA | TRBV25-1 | CASSWGATEQFF | TGTGCCAGCAGTTGGGGAGCTACTGAGCAGTTCTTC
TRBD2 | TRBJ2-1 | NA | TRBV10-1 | CASSEGTSFIDEQFF | TGCGCCAGCAGTGAGGGGACTAGCTTTATCGATGAGCAGTTCTTC
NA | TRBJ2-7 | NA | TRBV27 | CASKTTRSSYEQYF | TGTGCCAGCAAAACGACCAGGAGCTCCTACGAGCAGTACTTC
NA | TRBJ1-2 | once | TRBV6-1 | CASNRARKEVYGYTF | TGTGCCAGCAACCGAGCTCGGAAGGAGGTCTATGGCTACACCTTC
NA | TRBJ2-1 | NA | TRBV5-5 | CASSLTGSQYNEQFF | TGTGCCAGCAGCTTGACCGGGAGCCAATACAATGAGCAGTTCTTC
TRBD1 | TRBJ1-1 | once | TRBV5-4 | CASSSPGQGAPEAFF | TGTGCCAGCAGCTCCCCGGGACAGGGGGCCCCTGAAGCTTTCTTT
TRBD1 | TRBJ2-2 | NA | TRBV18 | CASSPRRQGAAGELFF | TGTGCCAGCTCACCACGCCGACAGGGGGCGGCCGGGGAGCTGTTTTTT
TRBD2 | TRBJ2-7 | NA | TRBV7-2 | CASSLDGTRLRQQYF | TGTGCCAGCAGCCTAGACGGGACTAGACTACGCCAGCAGTACTTC
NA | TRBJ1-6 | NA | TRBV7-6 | CASSLALGPLHF | TGTGCCAGCAGCTTAGCGCTAGGACCCCTCCACTTT
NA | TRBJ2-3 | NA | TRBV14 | CASSQGINTDTQYF | TGTGCCAGCAGCCAAGGGATCAACACAGATACGCAGTATTTT
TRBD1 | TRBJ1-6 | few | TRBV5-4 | CASRQGASGNSPLHF | TGTGCCAGCCGACAGGGGGCTAGTGGCAATTCACCCCTCCACTTT
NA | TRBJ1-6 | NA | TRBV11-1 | CASSLEGGDDSPLHF | TGTGCCAGCAGCTTAGAGGGGGGGGATGACTCACCCCTCCACTTT
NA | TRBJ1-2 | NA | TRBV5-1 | CASSSGALGSYGYTF | TGCGCCAGCAGCTCAGGGGCTTTAGGGTCCTATGGCTACACCTTC
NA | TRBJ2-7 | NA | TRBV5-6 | CASSFYLASYEQYF | TGTGCCAGCAGCTTCTATCTAGCCTCCTACGAGCAGTACTTC
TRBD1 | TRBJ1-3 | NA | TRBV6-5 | CASSITSRGNTIYF | TGTGCCAGCAGCATCACCTCCAGGGGGAACACCATATATTTT
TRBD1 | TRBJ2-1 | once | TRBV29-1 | CSVRTGGNEQFF | TGCAGCGTGCGGACAGGGGGCAATGAGCAGTTCTTC
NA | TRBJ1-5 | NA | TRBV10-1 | CASSSAGAGPNSNQPQHF | TGCGCCAGCAGCTCAGCTGGAGCAGGGCCGAATAGCAATCAGCCCCAGCATTTT
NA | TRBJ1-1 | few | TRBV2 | CASSSQANTEAFF | TGTGCCAGCAGCTCCCAGGCCAACACTGAAGCTTTCTTT
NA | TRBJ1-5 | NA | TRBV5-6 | CASSSRSNQPQHF | TGTGCCAGCAGCTCGCGGAGCAATCAGCCCCAGCATTTT
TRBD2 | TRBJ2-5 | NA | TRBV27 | CASKGLAGSQQETQYF | TGTGCCAGCAAAGGACTAGCGGGGTCCCAACAAGAGACCCAGTACTTC
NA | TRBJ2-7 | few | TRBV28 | CASSWNGYYEQYF | TGTGCCAGCAGTTGGAACGGCTACTACGAGCAGTACTTC
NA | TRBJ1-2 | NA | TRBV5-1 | CASSLDAGDYGYTF | TGCGCCAGCAGCTTGGATGCAGGGGACTATGGCTACACCTTC
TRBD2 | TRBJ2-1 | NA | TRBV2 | CASSGEASGGGNEQFF | TGTGCCAGCAGTGGCGAGGCTAGCGGGGGGGGGAATGAGCAGTTCTTC
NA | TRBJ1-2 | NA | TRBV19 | CASSTQPEMTGYTF | TGTGCCAGTTCCACTCAGCCCGAAATGACTGGCTACACCTTC
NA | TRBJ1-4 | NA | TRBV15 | CATSREVSATNEKLFF | TGTGCCACCAGCAGAGAAGTGTCCGCAACTAATGAAAAACTGTTTTTT